This paragraph reports one T cell receptor (beta chain). This clonotype was counted ten times or more. What antigen it recognizes has not been identified. Base qualities were left out, and no much larger clone turns up one base away. Every donor was a healthy Caucasian. Using Miltenyi CD45RO+ enrichment and human naive T-cell isolation kits, memory (CD45RO+) and naive T cells were isolated from PBMC. V lost 5 bases and J lost 4 bases; the stretch between them is 9 bases long. Reading from cysteine to phenylalanine, the CDR3 counts 13 amino acids. Only the CDR3 region is kept as DNA, spanning 39 bases read in frame from base 1. The CDR1 and CDR2 encoded by the germline V gene are SGHVS and FNYEAQ. The library relied on 5' RACE. Sequenced using an Illumina HiSeq 2000. A universal primer binding site was added through template switching, and the final cDNA carried a unique molecular identifier so that TCR cDNA molecules could be counted accurately. Specific primers in the conserved constant-segment region were used to synthesize first-strand cDNA for the TCR alpha and beta chains. Each cDNA library was double barcoded, with a SMART-Mk sample barcode plus Illumina barcodes, to control for contamination. Two successive PCR steps introduced TruSeq adapter sequences along with Illumina sample barcodes. The Illumina HiSeq platform was used with custom primers to sequence TCR alpha and beta cDNA libraries. As for how the authors treated the data: Raw reads were processed with MiGEC to extract unique molecular identifiers, and MiXCR was used to determine CDR3 positions. For each individual, recombination models were inferred using an EM algorithm with the repgenHMM and IGoR tools. Shared clonotypes were analyzed with the tcR package in R, and sharing was normalized by the product of cloneset sizes. To study raw recombination free of thymic and clonal selection effects, out-of-frame nonproductive sequences were analyzed. Using fastp trimming at Q25 and MiXCR clonotype assembly, TCRdb reanalyzed the public sequencing data and kept in-frame beta chains. Entries are consolidated by CDR3 protein sequence, retaining the most common genes and DNA. It is TCRdb's table, rather than the study itself, that gives the V and J calls and clone size. The sample yields about 240,000 distinct CDR3 sequences; 8% to 11% were counted once. The leading ten clones occupy approximately 11% of the sample.

The data were obtained in a study of identical twins (dated by TCRdb to 2016 to 2017). About the investigation overall: To test whether fetal clonotypes persist, the study used deep sequencing on TCR alpha and beta repertoires from monozygotic twins, unrelated adults of various ages, and cord blood. To rule out contamination, the twin experiments were replicated at different times with different library preparation protocols. Broader findings and caveats from the paper: Out-of-frame TCR alpha sharing in monozygotic twins was systematically underestimated by recombination models, whereas sharing between unrelated individuals was in agreement with the recombination models. Conclusions relied on cross-sectional statistical analysis, since the same donors could not be followed over many years. Invariant T cells such as MAIT and iNKT could partly confound zero-insertion analyses, although diverse VJ usage argued against such confounding for most clonotypes. Fewer insertions were carried by abundant cord blood beta clonotypes; a weaker similar trend was observed in young adult naive repertoires, while no such trend was observed in memory repertoires. Excess twin sharing in beta out-of-frame sequences was weaker because fewer shared sequences lowered the signal-to-noise ratio. Out-of-frame TCR alpha sequences shared between twins showed an excess of low generation-probability sequences compared with coincidental sharing between unrelated individuals.

This TCR was recovered from a man aged 45-65 years in good health. Sequencing input: memory T cells sorted from blood. In light of the paper, this sample's cell subset or site label describes: CD45RO+ enriched T cells. The rearranged chain carries TRBV7-6 and TRBJ2-1; a tentative D match to TRBD1 spans 5 bases. The DNA reads as follows: TGTGCCAGCAGCCCTACAGGATACAATGAGCAGTTCTTC. Protein translation: CASSPTGYNEQFF.